This is a list of T cell receptor beta chains from one sample in a study of vaccination and CD4 T cells after COVID-19. TCRdb reprocessed the PCR reads with MiXCR, giving one entry per CDR3 protein. The data hold more than 11,000 distinct CDR3 sequences, with less than 35% observed a single time. No antigen has been identified for these receptors. This sample comprised CD4+ T cells from blood, cultured in vitro, obtained before SARS-CoV-2 vaccination. Receptors originate from a human donor who received a COVID-19 vaccine. Both conserved end residues are part of each CDR3. Each record gives: V gene, J gene, D gene, CDR3 length, CDR3 protein. A D gene is named only where the DNA matches it firmly.

v_gene: TRBV5-4; j_gene: TRBJ2-3; d_gene: TRBD2; len: 14; CDR3aa: CASSLERGSDTQYF
v_gene: TRBV7-6; j_gene: TRBJ2-2; d_gene: .; len: 16; CDR3aa: CASSLAGGLNTGELFF
v_gene: TRBV6-2/TRBV6-3; j_gene: TRBJ1-5; d_gene: TRBD1; len: 19; CDR3aa: CASSYASDRVSTPYQPQHF
v_gene: TRBV19; j_gene: TRBJ2-1; d_gene: TRBD2; len: 15; CDR3aa: CASRGGGSSYNEQFF
v_gene: TRBV20-1; j_gene: TRBJ2-7; d_gene: .; len: 11; CDR3aa: CSAYSIGEQYF
v_gene: TRBV20-1; j_gene: TRBJ2-5; d_gene: TRBD1; len: 15; CDR3aa: CSARVAGGERETQYF
v_gene: TRBV2; j_gene: TRBJ1-4; d_gene: .; len: 13; CDR3aa: CASSEAGSQKLFF
v_gene: TRBV6-4; j_gene: TRBJ2-5; d_gene: .; len: 14; CDR3aa: CVKPTGPGVETQYF
v_gene: TRBV20-1; j_gene: TRBJ2-1; d_gene: .; len: 14; CDR3aa: CSARKGPSYNGQFF
v_gene: TRBV29-1; j_gene: TRBJ1-1; d_gene: .; len: 14; CDR3aa: CSVEEQHPDTEAFF
v_gene: TRBV12-3/TRBV12-4; j_gene: TRBJ2-1; d_gene: TRBD1; len: 14; CDR3aa: CASKSGTETDEQFF
v_gene: TRBV19; j_gene: TRBJ2-7; d_gene: .; len: 15; CDR3aa: CASSPRQGEGYEQYF
v_gene: TRBV2; j_gene: TRBJ1-1; d_gene: .; len: 14; CDR3aa: CASSEVGGTTEAFF
v_gene: TRBV4-1; j_gene: TRBJ2-7; d_gene: TRBD1; len: 16; CDR3aa: CASSHARGRGFYEQYF
v_gene: TRBV7-8; j_gene: TRBJ2-5; d_gene: .; len: 17; CDR3aa: CASSFIGGVTMGETQYF
v_gene: TRBV10-3; j_gene: TRBJ2-7; d_gene: .; len: 14; CDR3aa: CAISVGQATYEQYF
v_gene: TRBV5-1; j_gene: TRBJ2-2; d_gene: .; len: 15; CDR3aa: CASSLDRPNTGELFF
v_gene: TRBV7-3; j_gene: TRBJ2-3; d_gene: .; len: 14; CDR3aa: CASSLDRNTDTQYF
v_gene: TRBV2; j_gene: TRBJ2-7; d_gene: .; len: 14; CDR3aa: CASNKEDGSYEQYF
v_gene: TRBV6-4; j_gene: TRBJ2-6; d_gene: .; len: 16; CDR3aa: CASSDGTLSGANVLTF
v_gene: TRBV12-3/TRBV12-4; j_gene: TRBJ1-5; d_gene: TRBD1; len: 15; CDR3aa: CASSSGQGRNQPQHF
v_gene: TRBV2; j_gene: TRBJ2-4; d_gene: .; len: 17; CDR3aa: CASRLGRALRRGNIQYF
v_gene: TRBV7-6; j_gene: TRBJ1-5; d_gene: TRBD1; len: 16; CDR3aa: CASSSSTGLGNQPQHF
v_gene: TRBV30; j_gene: TRBJ1-6; d_gene: .; len: 17; CDR3aa: CAWSSPSAGIYNSPLHF
v_gene: TRBV3-1; j_gene: TRBJ2-5; d_gene: .; len: 14; CDR3aa: CASSQNSWRETQYF
v_gene: TRBV9; j_gene: TRBJ1-3; d_gene: .; len: 15; CDR3aa: CASSSGPTAGNTIYF
v_gene: TRBV28; j_gene: TRBJ1-4; d_gene: .; len: 14; CDR3aa: CASSLSSTNEKLFF
v_gene: TRBV23-1; j_gene: TRBJ2-3; d_gene: .; len: 14; CDR3aa: CASSQRQWADTQYF
v_gene: TRBV19; j_gene: TRBJ1-1; d_gene: .; len: 14; CDR3aa: CATGPTGMNTEAFF
v_gene: TRBV10-3; j_gene: TRBJ2-5; d_gene: TRBD2; len: 16; CDR3aa: CAISESRGLAGETQYF
v_gene: TRBV24-1; j_gene: TRBJ2-3; d_gene: .; len: 12; CDR3aa: CATSDLVNPQYF
v_gene: TRBV7-2; j_gene: TRBJ1-5; d_gene: TRBD1; len: 15; CDR3aa: CASSNDRGRGQPQHF
v_gene: TRBV2; j_gene: TRBJ2-7; d_gene: .; len: 15; CDR3aa: CASSEDVEASLEQYF
v_gene: TRBV6-1; j_gene: TRBJ1-1; d_gene: TRBD1; len: 15; CDR3aa: CATGQGRLVNTEAFF
v_gene: TRBV5-1; j_gene: TRBJ2-5; d_gene: TRBD2; len: 19; CDR3aa: CASSPTRAGGLMKQETQYF
v_gene: TRBV6-2/TRBV6-3; j_gene: TRBJ2-1; d_gene: TRBD2; len: 15; CDR3aa: CASSFSSGGLNEQFF
v_gene: TRBV4-2; j_gene: TRBJ2-7; d_gene: TRBD1; len: 14; CDR3aa: CASSQDRFSYEQYF
v_gene: TRBV2; j_gene: TRBJ1-3; d_gene: .; len: 16; CDR3aa: CASSEGPPGAGNTIYF
v_gene: TRBV12-5; j_gene: TRBJ1-1; d_gene: .; len: 12; CDR3aa: CASGLVRTEAFF
v_gene: TRBV12-3/TRBV12-4; j_gene: TRBJ1-3; d_gene: TRBD1; len: 15; CDR3aa: CASSFGTGIGNTIYF
v_gene: TRBV6-1; j_gene: TRBJ1-5; d_gene: TRBD1; len: 17; CDR3aa: CASGRDRGLNVNQPQHF
v_gene: TRBV21-1; j_gene: TRBJ1-5; d_gene: .; len: 15; CDR3aa: CASSKAAEGYQPQHF
v_gene: TRBV24-1; j_gene: TRBJ1-2; d_gene: .; len: 13; CDR3aa: CATSKTKGYGYTF
v_gene: TRBV5-4; j_gene: TRBJ2-5; d_gene: TRBD2; len: 16; CDR3aa: CASSLRVGGASETQYF